Listed below are T cell receptor beta chains from one sample, sequenced in a study of cytomegalovirus exposure and HLA in healthy donors. Generated by immunoSEQ multiplex PCR, the TCRdb table keeps only in-frame clones and is missing some. The sample yields roughly 80,000 clones, 62% seen once. The sample consisted of PBMCs. Source of these receptors: a male donor in good health and CMV-seropositive. The CDR3 runs from the conserved cysteine through the conserved F or W. Each record gives: CDR3 protein, CDR3 DNA, V gene, clone size, J gene, D gene. The D gene is left open where the match is weak. Clone size is not always given. Where it is, it says once, few, many or a class for expanded clones.

CDR3 protein: CASVADSNYGYTF
CDR3 DNA: TGTGCTAGTGTCGCCGACAGTAACTATGGCTACACCTTC
V gene: TRBV12-5
clone size: .
J gene: TRBJ1-2
D gene: .

CDR3 protein: CATTTGGLGNSPLHF
CDR3 DNA: TGTGCCACTACGACAGGGGGATTAGGTAATTCACCCCTCCACTTT
V gene: TRBV19
clone size: .
J gene: TRBJ1-6
D gene: TRBD1

CDR3 protein: CASSQDPAGVGYTF
CDR3 DNA: TGTGCCAGCAGCCAAGATCCAGCAGGGGTAGGCTACACCTTC
V gene: TRBV4-2
clone size: .
J gene: TRBJ1-2
D gene: .

CDR3 protein: CASSPSPAGYQPQHF
CDR3 DNA: TGTGCCAGCAGTCCCTCCCCTGCAGGGTACCAGCCCCAGCATTTT
V gene: TRBV27
clone size: .
J gene: TRBJ1-5
D gene: .

CDR3 protein: CASSSTGSHNEQFF
CDR3 DNA: TGTGCCAGCAGCTCGACAGGGTCCCACAATGAGCAGTTCTTC
V gene: TRBV7-9
clone size: few
J gene: TRBJ2-1
D gene: TRBD1

CDR3 protein: CASRSSGQTGELFF
CDR3 DNA: TGTGCCAGCAGGTCTAGCGGACAGACCGGGGAGCTGTTTTTT
V gene: TRBV6-5
clone size: .
J gene: TRBJ2-2
D gene: .

CDR3 protein: CASNLNGRNTYEQYF
CDR3 DNA: TGTGCCAGCAACTTAAATGGCAGGAACACTTACGAGCAGTACTTC
V gene: TRBV6-1
clone size: .
J gene: TRBJ2-7
D gene: .

CDR3 protein: CASSIDGGSYEQYF
CDR3 DNA: TGTGCCAGTAGTATAGATGGGGGGAGCTACGAGCAGTACTTC
V gene: TRBV19
clone size: .
J gene: TRBJ2-7
D gene: .

CDR3 protein: CASSSSSRGQSHPYEQYF
CDR3 DNA: TGTGCCAGCAGCTCTAGTTCGCGGGGCCAGAGCCATCCCTACGAGCAGTACTTC
V gene: TRBV7-9
clone size: .
J gene: TRBJ2-7
D gene: .

CDR3 protein: CSALRGSTEAFF
CDR3 DNA: TGCAGCGCCTTAAGGGGGAGCACTGAAGCTTTCTTT
V gene: TRBV29-1
clone size: .
J gene: TRBJ1-1
D gene: .

CDR3 protein: CASPWESTDTQYF
CDR3 DNA: TGTGCCAGCCCCTGGGAGAGCACAGATACGCAGTATTTT
V gene: TRBV2
clone size: .
J gene: TRBJ2-3
D gene: .

CDR3 protein: CASSSWEGGNIQYF
CDR3 DNA: TGTGCCAGCAGCTCCTGGGAGGGGGGAAACATTCAGTACTTC
V gene: TRBV7-6
clone size: .
J gene: TRBJ2-4
D gene: .

CDR3 protein: CAWSEESLNEKLFF
CDR3 DNA: TGTGCCTGGAGTGAAGAGTCCCTTAATGAAAAACTGTTTTTT
V gene: TRBV30
clone size: few
J gene: TRBJ1-4
D gene: .

CDR3 protein: CSVAHRGANVLTF
CDR3 DNA: TGCAGCGTTGCCCACAGGGGGGCCAACGTCCTGACTTTC
V gene: TRBV29-1
clone size: .
J gene: TRBJ2-6
D gene: .

CDR3 protein: CASRRLAGGTGETQYF
CDR3 DNA: TGTGCCAGCAGAAGACTAGCGGGAGGCACGGGGGAGACCCAGTACTTC
V gene: TRBV6-6
clone size: .
J gene: TRBJ2-5
D gene: TRBD2

CDR3 protein: CASGGQDSMNTEAFF
CDR3 DNA: TGTGCCAGCGGGGGACAGGACTCTATGAACACTGAAGCTTTCTTT
V gene: TRBV2
clone size: .
J gene: TRBJ1-1
D gene: TRBD1

CDR3 protein: CASSLVLAGGRREHEQYF
CDR3 DNA: TGCGCCAGCAGCTTGGTCCTAGCGGGGGGCCGGCGTGAGCACGAGCAGTACTTC
V gene: TRBV5-1
clone size: .
J gene: TRBJ2-7
D gene: TRBD2

CDR3 protein: CASSETPRSSYEQYF
CDR3 DNA: TGTGCCAGCAGTGAGACTCCTCGGAGCTCCTACGAGCAGTACTTC
V gene: TRBV2
clone size: .
J gene: TRBJ2-7
D gene: .

CDR3 protein: CASSLARQLNQPQHF
CDR3 DNA: TGTGCCAGCAGCTTGGCCAGGCAGCTCAATCAGCCCCAGCATTTT
V gene: TRBV5-6
clone size: few
J gene: TRBJ1-5
D gene: .

CDR3 protein: CASTGTEQETQYF
CDR3 DNA: TGTGCCAGCACGGGGACAGAGCAAGAGACCCAGTACTTC
V gene: TRBV5-4
clone size: .
J gene: TRBJ2-5
D gene: TRBD1

CDR3 protein: CASTPGQGIRPLEKLFF
CDR3 DNA: TGTGCCAGCACCCCGGGACAGGGGATCCGCCCCCTCGAAAAACTGTTTTTT
V gene: TRBV28
clone size: few
J gene: TRBJ1-4
D gene: TRBD1

CDR3 protein: CASSQGTVYGYTF
CDR3 DNA: TGTGCCAGTAGCCAAGGGACAGTCTATGGCTACACCTTC
V gene: TRBV19
clone size: few
J gene: TRBJ1-2
D gene: TRBD1

CDR3 protein: CASIQPGGVRNTEAFF
CDR3 DNA: TGTGCCAGTATTCAACCAGGGGGCGTAAGGAACACTGAAGCTTTCTTT
V gene: TRBV19
clone size: .
J gene: TRBJ1-1
D gene: TRBD1

CDR3 protein: CSVYGSYEQYF
CDR3 DNA: TGCAGCGTTTACGGGTCCTACGAGCAGTACTTC
V gene: TRBV29-1
clone size: .
J gene: TRBJ2-7
D gene: .

CDR3 protein: CASSLSGNTGDTQYF
CDR3 DNA: TGTGCCAGCAGTTTGAGCGGGAATACCGGAGATACGCAGTATTTT
V gene: TRBV6-5
clone size: .
J gene: TRBJ2-3
D gene: TRBD2

CDR3 protein: CATRQGRVTGELFF
CDR3 DNA: TGTGCCACTCGACAGGGAAGGGTCACCGGGGAGCTGTTTTTT
V gene: TRBV15
clone size: .
J gene: TRBJ2-2
D gene: TRBD1

CDR3 protein: CASSLNVGALDEQYF
CDR3 DNA: TGCGCCAGCAGCTTGAACGTTGGGGCGCTGGACGAGCAGTACTTC
V gene: TRBV5-1
clone size: few
J gene: TRBJ2-7
D gene: .

CDR3 protein: CASSPSTAGELFF
CDR3 DNA: TGTGCCAGCAGTCCCTCGACAGCCGGGGAGCTGTTTTTT
V gene: TRBV28
clone size: .
J gene: TRBJ2-2
D gene: .

CDR3 protein: CSVETGIGTGELFF
CDR3 DNA: TGCAGCGTTGAAACGGGTATCGGCACCGGGGAGCTGTTTTTT
V gene: TRBV29-1
clone size: .
J gene: TRBJ2-2
D gene: .

CDR3 protein: CASSALPFGSEKLFF
CDR3 DNA: TGTGCCAGCAGCGCCCTGCCGTTTGGGAGTGAAAAACTGTTTTTT
V gene: TRBV9
clone size: .
J gene: TRBJ1-4
D gene: .

CDR3 protein: CASSDTGEQFF
CDR3 DNA: TGTGCCAGCAGTGATACGGGTGAGCAGTTCTTC
V gene: TRBV6-1
clone size: .
J gene: TRBJ2-1
D gene: .

CDR3 protein: CASSVDEENEQFF
CDR3 DNA: TGTGCCAGCAGCGTAGATGAAGAGAATGAGCAGTTCTTC
V gene: TRBV9
clone size: .
J gene: TRBJ2-1
D gene: .

CDR3 protein: CASMRGRNPSGNTIYF
CDR3 DNA: TGTGCCAGTATGAGGGGGCGAAACCCCTCTGGAAACACCATATATTTT
V gene: TRBV19
clone size: once
J gene: TRBJ1-3
D gene: TRBD1

CDR3 protein: CASSSILGLAAGNEQFF
CDR3 DNA: TGTGCCAGCAGCTCGATACTGGGACTAGCGGCTGGAAATGAGCAGTTCTTC
V gene: TRBV7-2
clone size: .
J gene: TRBJ2-1
D gene: TRBD2

CDR3 protein: CASTISGQGAEQYF
CDR3 DNA: TGTGCCAGCACCATCTCCGGACAGGGGGCCGAGCAGTACTTC
V gene: TRBV6-6
clone size: .
J gene: TRBJ2-7
D gene: TRBD1

CDR3 protein: CATRPGGERTGELFF
CDR3 DNA: TGTGCCACCCGCCCGGGGGGGGAGCGCACCGGGGAGCTGTTTTTT
V gene: TRBV9
clone size: .
J gene: TRBJ2-2
D gene: TRBD2

CDR3 protein: CASSPSVETQYF
CDR3 DNA: TGTGCCAGCAGCCCTAGCGTGGAGACCCAGTACTTC
V gene: TRBV7-9
clone size: .
J gene: TRBJ2-5
D gene: .

CDR3 protein: CASSLYGEKLFF
CDR3 DNA: TGTGCCAGCAGCTTATACGGGGAAAAACTGTTTTTT
V gene: TRBV5-5
clone size: few
J gene: TRBJ1-4
D gene: .

CDR3 protein: CGTSGLTGELFF
CDR3 DNA: TGTGGGACTAGCGGGCTGACCGGGGAGCTGTTTTTT
V gene: TRBV5-4
clone size: .
J gene: TRBJ2-2
D gene: TRBD2

CDR3 protein: CASSTGTGVYNTEAFF
CDR3 DNA: TGTGCCAGTAGTACGGGGACAGGGGTCTACAACACTGAAGCTTTCTTT
V gene: TRBV19
clone size: few
J gene: TRBJ1-1
D gene: TRBD1

CDR3 protein: CASRSRGQGNQPQHF
CDR3 DNA: TGTGCCAGCAGGTCCAGGGGACAGGGCAATCAGCCCCAGCATTTT
V gene: TRBV2
clone size: .
J gene: TRBJ1-5
D gene: TRBD1

CDR3 protein: CASSPLSARGTEAFF
CDR3 DNA: TGTGCCAGCAGCCCCCTGTCCGCCCGGGGCACTGAAGCTTTCTTT
V gene: TRBV5-5
clone size: .
J gene: TRBJ1-1
D gene: .